The text below deals with one T cell receptor (beta chain). Sampling of blood occurred at baseline, cycle 4 day 1, and cycle 7 day 1. Here immunoSEQ multiplex PCR was the method, and the copy in TCRdb shows in-frame clones only, minus some. The sample lists around 84,000 clones, around 93% occurring once. The record originates from a study of OX40 agonist ivuxolimab in advanced cancers. Study-level background: Past anti-PD-1, anti-PD-L1 or anti-CTLA-4 therapy was accepted, and 30% to 45% had received some.

This CDR3 has 14 residues. CDR1 and CDR2 (germline): SGHTA, FQGNSA. Trimming stripped 4 bases from V and 2 bases from J, with 12 bases between. The chain uses TRBV7-2 and TRBJ2-7; TRBD2 is a possible D gene (5 bases). Specimen: CD4+ or CD8+ T cells sorted from blood, collected in a trial of the OX40 agonist ivuxolimab. This clonotype originated in an adult with an advanced solid tumor such as melanoma, head and neck, liver or kidney cancer. The CDR3 loop reads CASSSRGGPYEQYF. Written as DNA, the CDR3 is TGTGCCAGCAGCTCCCGCGGAGGACCCTACGAGCAGTACTTC.